The following is a T cell receptor beta chain sequence with its context. The data originate from a study of shared clonotypes between healthy human individuals. The J segment lost 9 bases and the V segment lost 4 bases, leaving 13 bases of the junction unmatched. CDR3 size: 16 residues. Per germline, CDR1 ENHRY and CDR2 SYGVKD. Method: immunoSEQ multiplex PCR; TCRdb's copy keeps in-frame clones and lacks some. The profile shows some 240,000 clones, over 60% of them singletons. This sequence joins TRBV10-3 and TRBJ2-1; the match to TRBD1 covers 9 bases. Specimen: memory CD4+ T cells sorted from blood. Subset noted: CD45RA-negative fraction. This TCR derives from a man younger than 45 in good health. CDR3 in amino acids: CAISGEDRGRDFEQFF. In nucleotides, the CDR3 is TGTGCCATCAGTGGAGAAGACAGGGGGAGGGACTTTGAGCAGTTCTTC.